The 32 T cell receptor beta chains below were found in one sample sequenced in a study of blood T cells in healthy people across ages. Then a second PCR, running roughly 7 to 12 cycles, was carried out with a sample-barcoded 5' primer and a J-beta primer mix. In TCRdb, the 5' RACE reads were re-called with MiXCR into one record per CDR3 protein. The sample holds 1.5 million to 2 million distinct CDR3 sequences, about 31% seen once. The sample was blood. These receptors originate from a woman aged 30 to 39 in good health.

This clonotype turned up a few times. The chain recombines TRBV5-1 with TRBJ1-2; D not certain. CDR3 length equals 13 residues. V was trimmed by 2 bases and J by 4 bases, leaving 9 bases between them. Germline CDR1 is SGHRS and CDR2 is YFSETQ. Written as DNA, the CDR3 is TGCGCCAGCAGCTTCAAGGACGCCTATGGCTACACCTTC. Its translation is CASSFKDAYGYTF.

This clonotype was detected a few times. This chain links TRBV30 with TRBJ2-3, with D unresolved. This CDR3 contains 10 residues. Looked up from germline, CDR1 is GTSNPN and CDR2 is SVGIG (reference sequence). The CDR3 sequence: CAMSADTQYF. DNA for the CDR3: TGTGCTATGAGTGCGGATACGCAGTATTTT. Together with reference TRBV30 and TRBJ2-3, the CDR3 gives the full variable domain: SQTIHQWPATLVQPVGSPLSLECTVEGTSNPNLYWYRQAAGRGLQLLFYSVGIGQISSEVPQNLSASRPQDRQFILSSKKLLLSDSGFYLCAMSADTQYFGPGTRLTVL.

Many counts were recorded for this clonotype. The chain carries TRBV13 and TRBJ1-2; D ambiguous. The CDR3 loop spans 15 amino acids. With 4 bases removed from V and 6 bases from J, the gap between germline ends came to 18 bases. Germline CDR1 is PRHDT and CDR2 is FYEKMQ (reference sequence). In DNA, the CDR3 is TGTGCCAGCAGCTCCCCTTGGGAGGGAAGGGATGGCTACACCTTC. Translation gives CASSSPWEGRDGYTF.

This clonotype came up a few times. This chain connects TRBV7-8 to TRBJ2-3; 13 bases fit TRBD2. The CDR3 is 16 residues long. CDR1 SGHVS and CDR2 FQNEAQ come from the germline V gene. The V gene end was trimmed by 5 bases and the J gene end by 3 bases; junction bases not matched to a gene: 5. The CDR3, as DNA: TGTGCCAGCAGCGGACGGACTAGCGGGAGTACAGATACGCAGTATTTT. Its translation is CASSGRTSGSTDTQYF. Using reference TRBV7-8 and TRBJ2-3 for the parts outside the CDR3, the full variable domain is GAGVSQSPRYKVAKRGQDVALRCDPISGHVSLFWYQQALGQGPEFLTYFQNEAQLDKSGLPSDRFFAERPEGSVSTLKIQRTQQEDSAVYLCASSGRTSGSTDTQYFGPGTRLTVL.

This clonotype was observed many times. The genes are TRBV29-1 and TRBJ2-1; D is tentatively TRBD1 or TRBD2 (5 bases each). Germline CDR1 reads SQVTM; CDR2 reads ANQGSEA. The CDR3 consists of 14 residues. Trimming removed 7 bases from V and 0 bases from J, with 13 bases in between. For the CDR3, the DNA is TGCAGCGGGGACGTCGAGAGCTCCTACAATGAGCAGTTCTTC. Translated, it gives CSGDVESSYNEQFF.

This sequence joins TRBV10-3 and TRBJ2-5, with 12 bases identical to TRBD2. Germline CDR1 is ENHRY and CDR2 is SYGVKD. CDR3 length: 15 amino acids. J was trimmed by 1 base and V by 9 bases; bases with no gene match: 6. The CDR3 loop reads CAISSGGGVQETQYF. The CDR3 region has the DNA TGTGCCATTTCTAGCGGGGGGGGTGTCCAAGAGACCCAGTACTTC.

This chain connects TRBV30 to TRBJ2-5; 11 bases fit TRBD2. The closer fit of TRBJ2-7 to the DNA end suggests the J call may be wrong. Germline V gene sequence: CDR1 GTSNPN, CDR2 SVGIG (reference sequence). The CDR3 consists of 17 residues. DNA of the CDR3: TGTGCCTGGAGCATTTTCATAACTAGCGGGAGAACCAACGAGCAGTACTTC. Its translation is CAWSIFITSGRTNEQYF.

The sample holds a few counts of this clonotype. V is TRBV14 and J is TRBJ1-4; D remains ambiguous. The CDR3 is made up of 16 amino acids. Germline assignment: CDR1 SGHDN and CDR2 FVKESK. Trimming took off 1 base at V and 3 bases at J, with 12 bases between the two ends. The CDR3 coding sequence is TGTGCCAGCAGCCAAGTTGGTCGAGGATCTAATGAAAAACTGTTTTTT. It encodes CASSQVGRGSNEKLFF.

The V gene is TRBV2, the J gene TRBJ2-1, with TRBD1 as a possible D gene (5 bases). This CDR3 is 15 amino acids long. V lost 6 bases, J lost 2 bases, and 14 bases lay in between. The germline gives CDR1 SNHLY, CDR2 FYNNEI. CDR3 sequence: CASRIDSSPYNEQFF. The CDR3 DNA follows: TGTGCCAGCAGAATAGACAGTAGCCCCTACAATGAGCAGTTCTTC.

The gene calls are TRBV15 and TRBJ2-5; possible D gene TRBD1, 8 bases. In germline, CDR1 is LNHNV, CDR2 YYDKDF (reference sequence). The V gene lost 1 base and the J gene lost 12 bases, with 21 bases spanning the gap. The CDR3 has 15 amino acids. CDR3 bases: TGTGCCACCAGCAGAGCCAACCCGTCTACAGGGGGGGAGTACTTC. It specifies CATSRANPSTGGEYF.

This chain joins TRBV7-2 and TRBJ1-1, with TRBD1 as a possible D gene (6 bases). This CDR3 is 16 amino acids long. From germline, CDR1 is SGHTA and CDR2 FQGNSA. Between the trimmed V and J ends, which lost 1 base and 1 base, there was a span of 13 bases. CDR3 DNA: TGTGCCAGCAGCTTAGGGCTGACGGGACAGAACACTGAAGCTTTCTTT. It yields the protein CASSLGLTGQNTEAFF.

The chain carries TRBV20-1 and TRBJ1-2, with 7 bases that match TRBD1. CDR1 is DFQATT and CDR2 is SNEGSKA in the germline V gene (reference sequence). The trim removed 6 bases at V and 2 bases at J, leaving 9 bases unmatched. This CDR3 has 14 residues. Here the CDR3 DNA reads TGCAGTGCCCAAGGAAAGACAGGGAACTATGGCTACACCTTC. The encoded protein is CSAQGKTGNYGYTF.

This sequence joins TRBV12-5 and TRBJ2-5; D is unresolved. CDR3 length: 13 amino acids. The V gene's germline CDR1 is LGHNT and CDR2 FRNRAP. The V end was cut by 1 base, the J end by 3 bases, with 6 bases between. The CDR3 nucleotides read TGTGCTAGTGGTTTGGATAAGGAAGAGACCCAGTACTTC. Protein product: CASGLDKEETQYF.

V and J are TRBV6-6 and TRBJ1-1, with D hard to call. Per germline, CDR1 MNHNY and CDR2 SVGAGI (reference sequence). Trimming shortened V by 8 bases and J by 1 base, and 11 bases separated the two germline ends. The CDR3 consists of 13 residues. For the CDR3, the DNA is TGTGCCAGCGGCACCGGACGGAACACTGAAGCTTTCTTT. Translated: CASGTGRNTEAFF.

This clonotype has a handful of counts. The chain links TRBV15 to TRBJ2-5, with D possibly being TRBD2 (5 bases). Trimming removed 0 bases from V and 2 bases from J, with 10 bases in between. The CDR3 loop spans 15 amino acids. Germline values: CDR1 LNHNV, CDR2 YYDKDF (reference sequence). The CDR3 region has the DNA TGTGCCACCAGCAGAGATAGGACTCCACAAGAGACCCAGTACTTC. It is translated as CATSRDRTPQETQYF.

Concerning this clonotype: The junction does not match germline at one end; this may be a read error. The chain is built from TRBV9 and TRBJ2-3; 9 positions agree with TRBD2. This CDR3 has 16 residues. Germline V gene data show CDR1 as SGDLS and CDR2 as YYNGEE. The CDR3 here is CVSSAGSGGPSDTQYF. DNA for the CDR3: TGTGTCAGCAGCGCCGGGAGCGGGGGGCCGTCGGATACGCAGTATTTT.

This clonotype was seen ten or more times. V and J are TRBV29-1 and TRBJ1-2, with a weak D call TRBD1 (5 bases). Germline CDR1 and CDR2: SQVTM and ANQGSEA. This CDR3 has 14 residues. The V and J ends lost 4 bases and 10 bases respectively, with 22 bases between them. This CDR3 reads CSVVGSQGLLTYTF. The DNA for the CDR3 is TGCAGCGTTGTCGGTTCCCAGGGTTTATTAACCTACACCTTC.

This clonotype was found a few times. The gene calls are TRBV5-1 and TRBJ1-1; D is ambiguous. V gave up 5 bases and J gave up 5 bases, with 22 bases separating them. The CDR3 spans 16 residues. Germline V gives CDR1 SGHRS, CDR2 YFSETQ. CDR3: CASSPDLGEGSTEAFF. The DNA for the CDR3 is TGCGCCAGCAGTCCCGATCTTGGAGAGGGCTCGACTGAAGCTTTCTTT.

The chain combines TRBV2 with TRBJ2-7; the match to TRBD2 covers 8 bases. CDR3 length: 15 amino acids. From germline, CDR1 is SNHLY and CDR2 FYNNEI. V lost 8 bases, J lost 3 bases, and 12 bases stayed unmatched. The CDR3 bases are TGTGCCAGCCTAAAAGTAGCGGGACAAATCTACGAGCAGTACTTC. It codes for CASLKVAGQIYEQYF.

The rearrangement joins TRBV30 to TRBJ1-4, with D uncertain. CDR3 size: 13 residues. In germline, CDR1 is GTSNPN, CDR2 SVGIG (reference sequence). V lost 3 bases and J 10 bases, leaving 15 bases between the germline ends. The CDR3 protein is CAWREAEGGKLFF. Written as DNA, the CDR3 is TGTGCCTGGAGGGAAGCGGAGGGAGGAAAACTGTTTTTT.

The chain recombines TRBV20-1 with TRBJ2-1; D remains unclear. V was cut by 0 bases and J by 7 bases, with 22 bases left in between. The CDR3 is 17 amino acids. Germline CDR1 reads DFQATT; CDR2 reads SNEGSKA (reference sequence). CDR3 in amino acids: CSARDVSRVDDVNEQFF. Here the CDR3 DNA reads TGCAGTGCTAGAGATGTCAGCCGGGTGGACGACGTTAATGAGCAGTTCTTC.

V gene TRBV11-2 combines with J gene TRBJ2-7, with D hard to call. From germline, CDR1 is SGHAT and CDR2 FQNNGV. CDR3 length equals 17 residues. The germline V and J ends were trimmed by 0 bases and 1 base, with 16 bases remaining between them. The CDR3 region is CASSLEAFVTGSYEQYF. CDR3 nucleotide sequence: TGTGCCAGCAGCTTAGAAGCTTTCGTGACGGGTTCCTACGAGCAGTACTTC.

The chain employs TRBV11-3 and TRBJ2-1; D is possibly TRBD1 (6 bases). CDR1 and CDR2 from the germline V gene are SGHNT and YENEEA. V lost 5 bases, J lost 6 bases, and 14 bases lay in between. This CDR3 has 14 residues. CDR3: CASSARGHANEQFF. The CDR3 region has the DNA TGTGCCAGCAGCGCTCGGGGACACGCCAATGAGCAGTTCTTC.

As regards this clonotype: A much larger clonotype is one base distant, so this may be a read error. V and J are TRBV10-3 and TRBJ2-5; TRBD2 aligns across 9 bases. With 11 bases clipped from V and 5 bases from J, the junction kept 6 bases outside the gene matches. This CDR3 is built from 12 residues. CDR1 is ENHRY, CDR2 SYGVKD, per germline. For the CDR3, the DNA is TGTGCCGTCAATGCGGGAGGGGAGACCCAGTACTTC. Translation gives CAVNAGGETQYF.

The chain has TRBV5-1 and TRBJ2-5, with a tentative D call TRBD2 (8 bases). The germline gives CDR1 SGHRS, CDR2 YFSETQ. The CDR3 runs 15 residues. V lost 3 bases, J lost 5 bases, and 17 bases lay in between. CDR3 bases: TGCGCCAGCAGCTACTTGGGACAGCGGGGGGAGACCCAGTACTTC. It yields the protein CASSYLGQRGETQYF.

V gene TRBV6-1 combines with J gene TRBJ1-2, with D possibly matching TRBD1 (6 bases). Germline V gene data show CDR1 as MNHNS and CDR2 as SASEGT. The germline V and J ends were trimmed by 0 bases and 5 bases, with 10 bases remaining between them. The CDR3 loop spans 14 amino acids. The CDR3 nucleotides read TGTGCCAGCAGTGAAGCGGTCAGGGGATATGGCTACACCTTC. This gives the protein CASSEAVRGYGYTF.

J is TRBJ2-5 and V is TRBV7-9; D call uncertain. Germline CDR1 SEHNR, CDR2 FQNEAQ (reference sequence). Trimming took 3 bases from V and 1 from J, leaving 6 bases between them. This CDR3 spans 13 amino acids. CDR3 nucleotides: TGTGCCAGCAGCTTCCAGACCCAAGAGACCCAGTACTTC. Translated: CASSFQTQETQYF.

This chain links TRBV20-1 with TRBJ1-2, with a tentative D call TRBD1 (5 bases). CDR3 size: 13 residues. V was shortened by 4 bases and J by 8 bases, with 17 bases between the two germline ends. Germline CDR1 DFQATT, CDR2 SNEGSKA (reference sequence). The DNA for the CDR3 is TGCAGTGCTACTTCCCAGGGTACGGAAGGCTACACCTTC. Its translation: CSATSQGTEGYTF.

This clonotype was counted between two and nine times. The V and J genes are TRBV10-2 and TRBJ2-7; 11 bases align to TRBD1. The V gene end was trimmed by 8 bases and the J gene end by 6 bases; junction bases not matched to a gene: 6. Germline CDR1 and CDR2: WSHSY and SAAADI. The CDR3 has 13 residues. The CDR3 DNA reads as TGCGCCAGCGGACAGGGGGCTTGGGGCGAGCAGTACTTC. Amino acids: CASGQGAWGEQYF.

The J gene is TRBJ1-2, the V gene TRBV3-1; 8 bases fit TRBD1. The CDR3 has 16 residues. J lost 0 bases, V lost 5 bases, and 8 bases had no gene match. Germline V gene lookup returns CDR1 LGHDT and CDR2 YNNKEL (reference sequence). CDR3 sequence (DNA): TGTGCCAGCAGCTACGGGACAGGACCAACTAACTATGGCTACACCTTC. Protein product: CASSYGTGPTNYGYTF.

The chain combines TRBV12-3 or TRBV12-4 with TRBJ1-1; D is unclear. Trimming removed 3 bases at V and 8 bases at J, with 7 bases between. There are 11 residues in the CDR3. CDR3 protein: CASSFRQEAFF. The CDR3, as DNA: TGTGCCAGCAGTTTTAGGCAGGAAGCTTTCTTT.

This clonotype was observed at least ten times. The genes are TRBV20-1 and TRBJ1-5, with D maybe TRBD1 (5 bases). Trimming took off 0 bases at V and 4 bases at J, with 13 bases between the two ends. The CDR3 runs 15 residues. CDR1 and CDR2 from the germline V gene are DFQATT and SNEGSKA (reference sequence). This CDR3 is CSARDARAANQPQHF. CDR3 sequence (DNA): TGCAGTGCTAGAGACGCCAGGGCGGCGAATCAGCCCCAGCATTTT.